A single sample is the source of the 18 T cell receptor beta chains below, sequenced in a study of blood T cell repertoires in COVID-19. Produced via immunoSEQ multiplex PCR; TCRdb's table is partial and in-frame only. The sample includes 250,000 to 300,000 clones, over 75% of them seen just once. What was sequenced was peripheral blood. These receptors all stem from a woman in her 70s with acute or convalescent COVID-19.

This chain connects TRBV7-6 to TRBJ1-6, with 9 bases matching TRBD1. CDR1 is SGHVS and CDR2 is FNYEAQ in the germline V gene. After removal of 4 bases from V and 7 bases from J, the junction contained 5 bases not matched to a gene. The CDR3 sequence is 15 residues long. CDR3 protein: CASSSGTGPNSPLHF. The CDR3 region has the DNA TGTGCCAGCAGCTCCGGGACAGGGCCAAATTCACCCCTCCACTTT.

The V call is TRBV10-3, the J call TRBJ1-1; TRBD1 aligns across 12 bases. The CDR3 loop spans 14 amino acids. The ends lost 10 bases at V and 5 bases at J; junction bases unmatched: 8. The germline V gene encodes CDR1 ENHRY and CDR2 SYGVKD. CDR3 DNA: TGTGCCACCAAGGGACAGGGGGCCTGGACTGAAGCTTTCTTT. Encoded protein: CATKGQGAWTEAFF.

The V and J genes are TRBV6-5 and TRBJ1-2; 7 nucleotides agree with TRBD1. The CDR3 is 14 amino acids. Germline CDR1 MNHEY, CDR2 SVGAGI. The ends lost 4 bases at V and 4 bases at J; junction bases unmatched: 6. The CDR3 coding sequence is TGTGCCAGCAGTTTGGAGGGGGCTGGCTATGGCTACACCTTC. This codes for CASSLEGAGYGYTF.

The chain is built from TRBV11-2 and TRBJ2-7, with 7 bases aligning to TRBD2. Per germline, CDR1 SGHAT and CDR2 FQNNGV. This CDR3 spans 11 amino acids. V lost 3 bases to trimming and J lost 7 bases; unmatched junction nucleotides: 0. DNA of the CDR3: TGTGCCAGCAGCTTCGGGGGGGAGCAGTACTTC. It specifies CASSFGGEQYF.

V and J are TRBV2 and TRBJ1-1; 8 nucleotides align to TRBD1. CDR1 SNHLY and CDR2 FYNNEI come from the germline V gene. V lost 7 bases and J lost 4; bases outside the gene matches: 8. The CDR3 has 14 residues. CDR3 sequence: CASTGDRRGTEAFF. The CDR3 nucleotides are TGTGCCAGCACTGGGGACAGGCGAGGCACTGAAGCTTTCTTT.

This sequence joins TRBV10-1 and TRBJ2-3; perhaps TRBD2 as D (7 bases). This CDR3 is built from 14 residues. V lost 2 bases and J 4 bases, leaving 10 bases between the germline ends. Looked up from germline, CDR1 is WNHNN and CDR2 is SYGVQD (reference sequence). CDR3 DNA: TGCGCCAGCAGTGAGCGCGGGGGCGCAGATACGCAGTATTTT. It yields the protein CASSERGGADTQYF.

The V call is TRBV7-9, the J call TRBJ1-1; TRBD1 aligns across 8 bases. Germline CDR1 and CDR2: SEHNR and FQNEAQ (reference sequence). Trimming took 2 bases from V and 5 from J; bases not matched to a gene: 7. The CDR3 covers 15 residues. CDR3 protein: CASSLRQGWGTEAFF. The DNA for the CDR3 is TGTGCCAGCAGCTTAAGACAGGGGTGGGGAACTGAAGCTTTCTTT.

V is TRBV14 and J is TRBJ2-3; a weak D match, TRBD2 (7 bases). The germline CDR1 and CDR2 sequences are SGHDN and FVKESK. Trimming stripped 8 bases from V and 6 bases from J, with 15 bases between. The CDR3 is made up of 13 amino acids. The CDR3 nucleotides are TGTGCCAGCGAGGGGGGGGCGAGCGATACGCAGTATTTT. Translation: CASEGGASDTQYF.

This chain uses TRBV20-1 with TRBJ2-5, with D hard to call. V shed 3 bases and J shed 8 bases, with 10 bases lying between them. CDR1 is DFQATT and CDR2 is SNEGSKA in the germline V gene (reference sequence). This CDR3 spans 11 amino acids. CDR3 nucleotides: TGCAGTGCTAGGCTTGCTAGTACCCAGTACTTC. Translating it yields CSARLASTQYF.

The chain joins TRBV6-5 to TRBJ1-5; D not resolved. Germline values: CDR1 MNHEY, CDR2 SVGAGI. The CDR3 covers 16 residues. V gave up 4 bases and J gave up 0 bases, with 13 bases separating them. CDR3 nucleotides: TGTGCCAGCAGTTTGGAGGCACAGTATAGCAATCAGCCCCAGCATTTT. Amino acid sequence: CASSLEAQYSNQPQHF.

J is TRBJ2-3 and V is TRBV29-1; TRBD2 matches at 13 bases. V lost 7 bases and J lost 2; bases outside the gene matches: 3. The CDR3 extends over 14 amino acids. Germline values: CDR1 SQVTM, CDR2 ANQGSEA. In DNA, the CDR3 is TGCAGCGCCGGACTAGCGGGAGTCACAGATACGCAGTATTTT. Translation gives CSAGLAGVTDTQYF.

This clone has only one observation. This chain's CDR3 is CASSQQGDYGYTF. DNA for the CDR3: TGTGCCAGCTCACAGCAGGGGGACTATGGCTACACCTTC. This sequence joins TRBV18 and TRBJ1-2; TRBD1 matches at 7 bases. The CDR3 contains 13 residues. Germline-derived CDR1 and CDR2 are KGHSH and LQKENI. J lost 3 bases, V lost 4 bases, and 2 bases had no gene match.

This clone was observed a few times. The CDR3 here is CASSTANYGYTF. As DNA, the CDR3 is TGTGCCAGCAGCACAGCTAACTATGGCTACACCTTC. The chain is built from TRBV7-9 and TRBJ1-2; no firm D call. V lost 5 bases and J lost 0, with 4 bases in between. The CDR3 is 12 residues long. Germline assignment: CDR1 SEHNR and CDR2 FQNEAQ (reference sequence).

The chain uses TRBV7-2 and TRBJ1-5; D perhaps matches TRBD1 (5 bases). Germline V gene lookup returns CDR1 SGHTA and CDR2 FQGNSA. CDR3 length: 16 amino acids. V lost 5 bases, J lost 3 bases, and 17 bases lay in between. CDR3 bases: TGTGCCAGCAGCGAGGCCGCGACAGCCTTCAATCAGCCCCAGCATTTT. This encodes CASSEAATAFNQPQHF. The variable domain in full, with the rest retrieved from reference TRBV7-2 and TRBJ1-5, is GAGVSQSPSNKVTEKGKDVELRCDPISGHTALYWYRQSLGQGLEFLIYFQGNSAPDKSGLPSDRFSAERTGGSVSTLTIQRTQQEDSAVYLCASSEAATAFNQPQHFGDGTRLSIL.

In this sample, this clone turned up once. The genes are TRBV19 and TRBJ1-1; the D gene is possibly TRBD1 (5 bases). V lost 6 bases and J lost 0, with 14 bases in between. This CDR3 has 15 residues. The germline CDR1 and CDR2 sequences are LNHDA and SQIVND (reference sequence). CDR3 DNA: TGTGCCAGTAGAACAGGAGACCTGATGAACACTGAAGCTTTCTTT. Protein product: CASRTGDLMNTEAFF.

The DNA for the CDR3 is TGTGCCAGCAGCTTAGCCCCGGTCTTTTCCGGTGAGCAGTTCTTC. It codes for CASSLAPVFSGEQFF. The chain couples TRBV11-2 to TRBJ2-1; the D is unclear. Germline V gene data show CDR1 as SGHAT and CDR2 as FQNNGV. There are 15 residues in the CDR3. V dropped 1 base and J dropped 9 bases, with 16 bases sitting between them.

This sequence joins TRBV2 and TRBJ1-5; D is possibly TRBD1 (6 bases). The CDR3 runs to 13 residues. The germline CDR1 and CDR2 sequences are SNHLY and FYNNEI. V was clipped by 6 bases and J by 3 bases, with 9 bases between them. The CDR3 nucleotides are TGTGCCAGCAGCGGACAGTCCAATCAGCCCCAGCATTTT. Protein product: CASSGQSNQPQHF.

This chain joins TRBV4-1 and TRBJ1-2, with 7 bases lining up with TRBD1. Germline V gives CDR1 MGHRA, CDR2 YSYEKL. Unmatched junction bases numbered 6, after V lost 1 base and J lost 4 bases. This CDR3 spans 15 amino acids. CDR3 bases: TGCGCCAGCAGCCAAGCTGGGACAGCCAGCTATGGCTACACCTTC. Its protein is CASSQAGTASYGYTF.